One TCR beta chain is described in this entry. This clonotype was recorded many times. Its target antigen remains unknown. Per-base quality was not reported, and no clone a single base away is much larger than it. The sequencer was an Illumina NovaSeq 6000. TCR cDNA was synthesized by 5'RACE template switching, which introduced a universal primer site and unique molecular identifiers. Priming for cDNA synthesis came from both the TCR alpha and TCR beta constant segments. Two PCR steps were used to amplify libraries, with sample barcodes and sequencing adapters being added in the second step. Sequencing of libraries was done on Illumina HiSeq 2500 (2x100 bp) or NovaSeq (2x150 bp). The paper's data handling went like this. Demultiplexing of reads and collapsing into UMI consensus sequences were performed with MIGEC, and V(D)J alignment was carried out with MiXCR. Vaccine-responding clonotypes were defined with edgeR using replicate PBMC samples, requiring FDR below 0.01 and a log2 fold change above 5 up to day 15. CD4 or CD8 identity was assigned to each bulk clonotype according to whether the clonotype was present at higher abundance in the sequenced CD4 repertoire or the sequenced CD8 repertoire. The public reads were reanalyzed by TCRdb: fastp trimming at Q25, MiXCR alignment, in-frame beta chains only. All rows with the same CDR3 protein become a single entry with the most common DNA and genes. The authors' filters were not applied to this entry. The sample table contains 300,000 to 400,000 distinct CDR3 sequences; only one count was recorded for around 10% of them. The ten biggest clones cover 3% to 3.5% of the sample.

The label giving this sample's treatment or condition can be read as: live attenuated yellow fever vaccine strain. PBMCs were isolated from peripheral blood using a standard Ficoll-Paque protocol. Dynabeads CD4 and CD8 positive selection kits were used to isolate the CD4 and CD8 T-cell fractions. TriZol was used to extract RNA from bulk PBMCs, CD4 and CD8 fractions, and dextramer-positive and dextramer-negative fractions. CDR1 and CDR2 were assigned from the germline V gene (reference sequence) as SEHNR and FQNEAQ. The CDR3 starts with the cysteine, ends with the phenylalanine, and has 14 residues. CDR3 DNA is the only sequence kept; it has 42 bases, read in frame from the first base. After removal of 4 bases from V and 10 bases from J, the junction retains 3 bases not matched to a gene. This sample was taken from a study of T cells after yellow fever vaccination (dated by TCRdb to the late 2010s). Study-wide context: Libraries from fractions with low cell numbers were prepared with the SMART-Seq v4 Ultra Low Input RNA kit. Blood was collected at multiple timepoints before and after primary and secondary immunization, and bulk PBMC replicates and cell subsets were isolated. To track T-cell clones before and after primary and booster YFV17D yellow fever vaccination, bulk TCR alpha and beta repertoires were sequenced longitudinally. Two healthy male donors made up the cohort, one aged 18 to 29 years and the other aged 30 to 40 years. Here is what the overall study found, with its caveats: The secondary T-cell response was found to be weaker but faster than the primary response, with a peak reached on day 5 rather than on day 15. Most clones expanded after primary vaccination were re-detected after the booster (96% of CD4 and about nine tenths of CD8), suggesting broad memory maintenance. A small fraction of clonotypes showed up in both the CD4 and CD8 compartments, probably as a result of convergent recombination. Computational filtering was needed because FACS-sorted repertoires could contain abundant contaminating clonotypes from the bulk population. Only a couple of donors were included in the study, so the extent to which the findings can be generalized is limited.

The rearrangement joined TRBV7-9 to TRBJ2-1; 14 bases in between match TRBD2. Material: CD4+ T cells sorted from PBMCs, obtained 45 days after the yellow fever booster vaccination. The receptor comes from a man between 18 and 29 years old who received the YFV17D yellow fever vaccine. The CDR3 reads CASSWGLAGEEQFF. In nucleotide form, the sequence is TGTGCCAGCAGCTGGGGACTAGCGGGGGAGGAGCAGTTCTTC.